This TCR beta chain was sequenced in a study of control samples from healthy donors and cancer patients. Some clones are missing from TCRdb's copy, which holds only in-frame ones; the method was immunoSEQ multiplex PCR. The data hold roughly 18,000 clones, with 70% to 90% observed a single time. This CDR3 comprises 16 residues. V lost 4 bases, J lost 4 bases, and 16 bases lay in between. From germline, CDR1 is LGHDT and CDR2 YNNKEL (reference sequence). This TCR derives from a woman aged 60-70 years with head and neck cancer. Sequencing was performed on PBMCs. The chain recombines TRBV3-1 (or the pseudogene TRBV3-2) with TRBJ1-4; the D gene is possibly TRBD1 (6 bases). The CDR3 region has the DNA TGTGCCAGCAGCCCCCGGGGCGGGGGCGATAATGAAAAACTGTTTTTT. This gives the protein CASSPRGGGDNEKLFF.